This passage covers 17 T cell receptor beta chains from one sample sequenced in a study of metastatic and nonmetastatic thyroid tumors. Through MiXCR, TCRdb re-clonotyped the PCR reads. This sample has approximately 79,000 clones; approximately 9% occur once, and the top ten carry around 8.8%. No treatment of any kind had been given to any patient before thyroid surgery. Sequenced input: blood. Receptors originate from a female donor with papillary thyroid cancer or a benign thyroid nodule (not recorded which). Some clones in this sample may be carry-over from other donors' samples.

This clone has a count of ten or more. This chain joins TRBV10-3 and TRBJ2-3; 9 positions agree with TRBD2. The trim removed 10 bases at V and 3 bases at J, leaving 11 bases unmatched. This CDR3 comprises 15 residues. CDR1 is ENHRY, CDR2 SYGVKD, per germline. The DNA for the CDR3 is TGTGCCACCAACCCCGGCAGCGGGGGGACAGATACGCAGTATTTT. Protein: CATNPGSGGTDTQYF.

This clone was observed many times. This chain links TRBV6-1 with TRBJ1-1; the D gene is possibly TRBD1 (6 bases). Germline values: CDR1 MNHNS, CDR2 SASEGT. Trimming removed 6 bases from V and 0 bases from J, with 14 bases in between. The CDR3 contains 15 residues. CDR3 in DNA: TGTGCCAGCAGATCCGGACAGACCATGAACACTGAAGCTTTCTTT. Residues: CASRSGQTMNTEAFF.

Ten or more counts support this clone. The V gene is TRBV27, the J gene TRBJ1-4; no clear D gene. Trimming removed 4 bases at V and 0 bases at J, with 15 bases between. Per germline, CDR1 MNHEY and CDR2 SMNVEV (reference sequence). CDR3 length: 17 residues. The CDR3, as DNA: TGTGCCAGCAGTTCGAAACGGACCTTACCAACTAATGAAAAACTGTTTTTT. Translated, it gives CASSSKRTLPTNEKLFF. Drawing the rest from reference TRBV27 and TRBJ1-4, the complete variable domain is EAQVTQNPRYLITVTGKKLTVTCSQNMNHEYMSWYRQDPGLGLRQIYYSMNVEVTDKGDVPEGYKVSRKEKRNFPLILESPSPNQTSLYFCASSSKRTLPTNEKLFFGSGTQLSVL.

This clone was found many times. J is TRBJ2-4 and V is TRBV20-1, with 10 bases fitting TRBD1. The junction had 8 bases not matched to a gene; V was cut back by 1 base and J by 2 bases. Germline V lookup: CDR1 DFQATT, CDR2 SNEGSKA (reference sequence). CDR3 length: 17 residues. The CDR3 reads CSARVLTGGAPKNIQYF. In DNA, the CDR3 is TGCAGTGCTAGAGTTTTGACAGGGGGCGCCCCCAAAAACATTCAGTACTTC.

In its sample, this clone was seen many times. The chain recombines TRBV28 with TRBJ1-5; the D is unclear. Germline V gives CDR1 MDHEN, CDR2 SYDVKM. This CDR3 is 15 amino acids long. The V gene lost 5 bases and the J gene lost 5 bases, with 16 bases spanning the gap. The CDR3 region has the DNA TGTGCCAGCAGTGGATTTGGGGAGAGATATCAGCCCCAGCATTTT. Protein: CASSGFGERYQPQHF.

At least ten counts were recorded for this clone. The chain carries TRBV7-9 and TRBJ2-1; the D is unclear. The V gene lost 5 bases and the J gene lost 3 bases, with 11 bases spanning the gap. This CDR3 has 14 residues. CDR1 and CDR2 (germline): SEHNR, FQNEAQ (reference sequence). The CDR3: CASSPRLNYNEQFF. CDR3 in DNA: TGTGCCAGCAGCCCACGGTTAAACTACAATGAGCAGTTCTTC.

The table lists this clone with many counts. The chain has TRBV11-2 and TRBJ1-1, with TRBD1 identical over 8 bases. The CDR3 extends over 16 amino acids. With V trimmed by 5 bases and J by 3 bases, 11 bases remained unmatched. From germline, CDR1 is SGHAT and CDR2 FQNNGV. The CDR3 region has the DNA TGTGCCAGCAGCCAGGGGACAGGCAAAGGGGACACTGAAGCTTTCTTT. The encoded protein is CASSQGTGKGDTEAFF.

This clone was counted at least ten times. The genes are TRBV9 and TRBJ2-7; 9 positions agree with TRBD2. CDR1 is SGDLS and CDR2 is YYNGEE in the germline V gene. The CDR3 spans 15 residues. Trimming took 2 bases from V and 2 from J; bases not matched to a gene: 5. CDR3 sequence reads: CASSVGPSGTYEQYF. DNA of the CDR3: TGTGCCAGCAGCGTTGGCCCTAGCGGGACCTACGAGCAGTACTTC.

CDR3 sequence reads: CASSSAASGANVLTF. In nucleotides, the CDR3 is TGTGCCAGCAGCTCAGCGGCGTCTGGGGCCAACGTCCTGACTTTC. This chain connects TRBV6-1 to TRBJ2-6; possible D gene TRBD2, 5 bases. The CDR3 loop spans 15 amino acids. The V end lost 6 bases, the J end lost 1 base, and 10 bases lay between the germline ends. From germline, CDR1 is MNHNS and CDR2 SASEGT.

Notes on this clone: With a much larger clone just one base away, this may be a read error. This same CDR3 is encoded by further DNA sequences in the sample. V usage is TRBV12-3 or TRBV12-4 and J usage is TRBJ2-3, with a possible D match to TRBD2 (7 bases). The V gene lost 11 bases and the J gene lost 2 bases, with 17 bases spanning the gap. This CDR3 comprises 14 residues. CDR3 sequence: CASGRGVLTDTQYF. The CDR3 bases are TGTGCCTCAGGGAGGGGGGTTCTCACAGATACGCAGTATTTT.

The sample holds many counts of this clone. The gene calls are TRBV5-1 and TRBJ2-6; D perhaps matches TRBD1 (7 bases). Germline V lookup: CDR1 SGHRS, CDR2 YFSETQ. Deletions cut 4 bases from V and 0 bases from J, with 11 bases between. This CDR3 contains 16 residues. The CDR3 DNA follows: TGCGCCAGCAGCGCCCAGGGGGGCTCTGGGGCCAACGTCCTGACTTTC. The encoded protein is CASSAQGGSGANVLTF.

This clone was seen repeatedly, ten times or more. This chain links TRBV3-1 with TRBJ2-4; D unclear. CDR3 length: 12 amino acids. V was shortened by 0 bases and J by 9 bases, with 6 bases between the two germline ends. CDR1 is LGHDT and CDR2 is YNNKEL in the germline V gene (reference sequence). The CDR3 region is CASSQESGIQYF. Written as DNA, the CDR3 is TGTGCCAGCAGCCAAGAGAGTGGCATTCAGTACTTC.

This clone was seen a handful of times. This chain links TRBV10-1 with TRBJ1-3; perhaps TRBD1 as D (5 bases). The CDR3 totals 16 residues. The germline CDR1 and CDR2 sequences are WNHNN and SYGVQD (reference sequence). V was clipped by 2 bases and J by 0 bases, with 11 bases between them. The chain's CDR3 is CASSEAGTDSGNTIYF. For the CDR3, the DNA is TGCGCCAGCAGTGAGGCAGGGACCGACTCTGGAAACACCATATATTTT.

This clone has a count of ten or more. The J gene is TRBJ2-2, the V gene TRBV12-3 or TRBV12-4; D call uncertain. V lost 3 bases to trimming and J lost 4 bases, with 18 bases between them. This CDR3 has 17 amino acids. The CDR3 loop reads CASSFPPVGLVTGELFF. CDR3 sequence (DNA): TGTGCCAGCAGTTTCCCCCCCGTGGGGTTGGTCACCGGGGAGCTGTTTTTT.

This clone has at least ten counts. The chain uses TRBV18 and TRBJ1-1, with D perhaps TRBD1 (5 bases). Germline V gene data show CDR1 as KGHSH and CDR2 as LQKENI. The CDR3 spans 14 residues. Trimming pared 4 bases from V and 5 bases from J, leaving 14 bases between. DNA of the CDR3: TGTGCCAGCTCACGACAAGGGGCGCAAACTGAAGCTTTCTTT. This encodes CASSRQGAQTEAFF.

This clone was seen ten or more times. The CDR3 loop is CAWSDRRGIYGYTF. CDR3 DNA sequence: TGTGCCTGGAGTGACCGCCGGGGAATCTATGGCTACACCTTC. This chain uses TRBV30 with TRBJ1-2; the D is unclear. Trimming removed 1 base from V and 4 bases from J, with 13 bases in between. The CDR3 has 14 amino acids. The germline V gene encodes CDR1 GTSNPN and CDR2 SVGIG (reference sequence).

There are many counts of this clone. The rearrangement joins TRBV6-1 to TRBJ1-2; D unclear. The germline V and J ends were trimmed by 3 bases and 4 bases, with 12 bases remaining between them. The CDR3 extends over 14 amino acids. CDR1 is MNHNS and CDR2 is SASEGT in the germline V gene. In nucleotides, the CDR3 is TGTGCCAGCAGTGATGCAGCACCCCGCTATGGCTACACCTTC. Encoded protein: CASSDAAPRYGYTF.